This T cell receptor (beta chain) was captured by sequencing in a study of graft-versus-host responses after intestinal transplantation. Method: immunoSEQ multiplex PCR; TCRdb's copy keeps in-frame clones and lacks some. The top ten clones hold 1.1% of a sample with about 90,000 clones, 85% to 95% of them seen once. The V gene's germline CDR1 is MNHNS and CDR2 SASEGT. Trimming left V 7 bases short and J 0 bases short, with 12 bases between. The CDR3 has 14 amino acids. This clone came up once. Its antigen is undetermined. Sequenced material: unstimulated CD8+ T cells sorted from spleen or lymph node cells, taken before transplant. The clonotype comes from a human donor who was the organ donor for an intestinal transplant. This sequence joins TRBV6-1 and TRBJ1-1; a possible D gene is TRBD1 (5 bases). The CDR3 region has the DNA TGTGCCAGCAATTGGGGCGGCATGAACACTGAAGCTTTCTTT. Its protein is CASNWGGMNTEAFF.